Below are 3 T cell receptor beta chains sequenced from a single sample in a study of response to subunit inactivated influenza vaccine. A single record per CDR3 protein comes from TCRdb applying MiXCR to the RT-PCR reads. This table has about 570,000 distinct CDR3 sequences, approximately 11% appearing once. The same data also went into a second study, on T cells expressing NK-cell markers. That paper adds: With UMIs, 5'RACE template switching was used to make TCR beta cDNA.

The sequences come from PBMCs from blood, collected on the day of vaccination. All receptors derive from a man aged 50 or older who received an inactivated influenza vaccine.

Only a few counts were recorded for this clonotype. The V and J genes are TRBV6-2 or TRBV6-3 and TRBJ1-2; 7 positions agree with TRBD1. Germline CDR1 and CDR2: MNHEY and SVGEGT. V dropped 4 bases and J dropped 7; count of bases not matched to a gene: 12. The CDR3 has 15 amino acids. As DNA, the CDR3 is TGTGCCAGCAGTTCGGCGGCGGAGGGGGCGGTTGGCTACACCTTC. Its translation is CASSSAAEGAVGYTF.

In this sample, this clonotype turned up many times. Germline is not matched at one junction end, which may reflect a read error. This chain connects TRBV4-3 to TRBJ2-7, with D perhaps TRBD1 (7 bases). The CDR3 contains 13 residues. CDR1 is LGHNA and CDR2 is YSLEER in the germline V gene. The DNA for the CDR3 is TGTGCCAGCAGTCAGGGGGGCTCCTACGAGCAGTACTTC. Amino acids: CASSQGGSYEQYF.

This clonotype was recorded a few times. The chain employs TRBV2 and TRBJ2-1; a possible D gene is TRBD1 (5 bases). V lost 7 bases and J 7 bases, leaving 14 bases between the germline ends. Germline CDR1 SNHLY, CDR2 FYNNEI. This CDR3 is built from 13 residues. The CDR3 is CASKRGSGNEQFF. The DNA of the CDR3 is TGTGCCAGCAAAAGGGGATCAGGAAATGAGCAGTTCTTC.